This TCR beta chain is drawn from a study of cytomegalovirus exposure and HLA in healthy donors. Study in general: It was reported in a later analysis that the 90 to 150 validation repertoires used the same platform as the approximately 670 first-cohort repertoires. Study-level points and caveats: Overall, 164 TCR beta chains were annotated as cytomegalovirus-associated. In vitro data verified a few CMV-associated chains as specific for CMV antigens.

After removal of 3 bases from V and 3 bases from J, the junction contained 2 bases not matched to a gene. Germline-derived CDR1 and CDR2 are KGHSH and LQKENI. This CDR3 contains 15 residues. This clone has only one observation. Its antigen is not known. The donors were part of the approximately 130-subject validation cohort, which stood apart from the roughly 700-subject first cohort. The assay was immunoSEQ multiplex PCR, and TCRdb's table has in-frame clones only and misses some. Of 300,000 to 350,000 clones listed, roughly 86% were seen once; the top ten hold roughly 0.96%. This rearrangement joins TRBV18 to TRBJ2-7, with 13 bases identical to TRBD2. Material: PBMCs. The TCR sequence derives from a man aged 30 to 45 in good health and CMV-seronegative. CDR3 protein: CASSPGLAGFYEQYF. Written as DNA, the CDR3 is TGTGCCAGCTCACCGGGACTAGCGGGGTTCTACGAGCAGTACTTC.